This is a list of T cell receptor beta chains from one sample in a study of blood T cell repertoires in COVID-19. Some clones are missing from TCRdb's copy, which holds only in-frame ones; the method was immunoSEQ multiplex PCR. Here the sample spans about 200,000 clones, roughly 81% being singletons. The sample consisted of peripheral blood. These receptors were collected from a woman in her forties or fifties with active or convalescent COVID-19. CDR3s include the opening cysteine and the closing phenylalanine or tryptophan. D genes are given only for firm matches. Not every row has a clone size; where given, it reads once, few, many or a size class.

d_call clone_size j_call v_call cdr3_aa cdr3_nt
. . TRBJ2-4 TRBV29-1 CSVGAENIQYF TGCAGCGTAGGCGCGGAAAACATTCAGTACTTC
. . TRBJ2-5 TRBV6-5 CASSRGGETQYF TGTGCCAGCAGTAGGGGGGGGGAGACCCAGTACTTC
TRBD1 . TRBJ2-2 TRBV4-2 CASSPTGQGSYPGELFF TGTGCCAGCAGCCCGACTGGACAGGGAAGCTACCCCGGGGAGCTGTTTTTT
. . TRBJ1-3 TRBV24-1 CASLNTGGTGNTIYF TGTGCCTCTTTAAATACCGGAGGAACTGGAAACACCATATATTTT
TRBD1 few TRBJ1-5 TRBV15 CATSRRPGTGMGSNQPQHF TGTGCCACCAGCAGGCGTCCTGGGACAGGGATGGGGAGCAATCAGCCCCAGCATTTT
. once TRBJ2-1 TRBV6-2/TRBV6-3 CASSYSILGRGRAYNEQFF TGTGCCAGCAGTTACTCGATACTGGGCAGGGGAAGAGCCTACAATGAGCAGTTCTTC
. once TRBJ2-3 TRBV5-4 CASSLDGGAADTQYF TGTGCCAGCAGCTTGGACGGCGGGGCTGCGGATACGCAGTATTTT
. . TRBJ1-2 TRBV9 CASSVSTGGYTF TGTGCCAGCAGCGTTTCCACAGGGGGCTACACCTTC
. . TRBJ2-7 TRBV6-5 CASSRLPQTSPEQYF TGTGCCAGCAGCCGCCTCCCACAGACCTCTCCCGAGCAGTACTTC
. once TRBJ1-6 TRBV7-3 CASSRELGGSPLHF TGTGCCAGCAGCCGAGAGTTGGGAGGATCACCCCTCCACTTT
. . TRBJ2-1 TRBV6-5 CATSGGYNEQFF TGTGCCACGTCGGGCGGGTACAATGAGCAGTTCTTC
TRBD1 few TRBJ1-6 TRBV18 CASSRQGSSYNSPLHF TGTGCCAGCTCTCGACAGGGAAGCTCCTATAATTCACCCCTCCACTTT
. . TRBJ2-5 TRBV12-3/TRBV12-4 CASSLYGGQYF TGTGCCAGCAGTTTATACGGAGGCCAGTACTTC
. . TRBJ2-7 TRBV13 CASSPDSSYEQYF TGTGCCAGCAGCCCCGACAGCTCCTACGAGCAGTACTTC
. . TRBJ1-3 TRBV4-2 CASSQEAARGGNTIYF TGTGCCAGCAGCCAAGAAGCCGCCAGGGGTGGAAACACCATATATTTT
TRBD2 . TRBJ2-2 TRBV6-5 CASLSGLAGSGELFF TGTGCCAGCTTGTCGGGGCTAGCGGGATCCGGGGAGCTGTTTTTT
. . TRBJ2-5 TRBV5-6 CASSSTLGRLSSGGTQYF TGTGCCAGCAGCTCAACCCTAGGACGACTATCCAGCGGAGGGACCCAGTACTTC
TRBD2 . TRBJ2-5 TRBV30 CAWTQREGLETVETQYF TGTGCCTGGACCCAGCGGGAGGGCCTGGAAACGGTAGAGACCCAGTACTTC
. . TRBJ1-3 TRBV10-3 CAISESDRTSGNTIYF TGTGCCATCAGTGAGTCCGACAGGACCTCTGGAAACACCATATATTTT
TRBD1 . TRBJ2-2 TRBV3-1/TRBV3-2 CASSRDRNTGELFF TGTGCCAGCAGCCGGGACAGAAACACCGGGGAGCTGTTTTTT
TRBD2 once TRBJ2-1 TRBV28 CASSSLAGAINEQFF TGTGCCAGCAGTTCCCTAGCGGGGGCGATCAATGAGCAGTTCTTC
. . TRBJ2-2 TRBV24-1 CATSGEEIAGELFF TGTGCCACCAGTGGAGAGGAAATCGCCGGGGAGCTGTTTTTT
. . TRBJ1-6 TRBV7-9 CASSFLGGVDYNSPLHF TGTGCCAGCAGCTTCTTGGGCGGGGTTGATTATAATTCACCCCTCCACTTT
. . TRBJ2-5 TRBV7-6 CASSLGLGLQETQYF TGTGCCAGCAGCTTAGGGCTAGGTCTCCAAGAGACCCAGTACTTC
TRBD2 . TRBJ2-2 TRBV28 CASSLLAGGRGTGELFF TGTGCCAGCAGTCTGCTAGCGGGAGGGCGGGGCACCGGGGAGCTGTTTTTT
TRBD1 . TRBJ1-1 TRBV11-2 CASSFLLQQGARFEAFF TGTGCCAGCAGCTTCCTCCTCCAACAGGGGGCGCGGTTTGAAGCTTTCTTT
. . TRBJ2-2 TRBV9 CASSVRGNTGELFF TGTGCCAGCAGCGTACGAGGGAACACCGGGGAGCTGTTTTTT
TRBD1 . TRBJ1-1 TRBV27 CASSPRTGANTEAFF TGTGCCAGCAGTCCCCGGACAGGGGCGAACACTGAAGCTTTCTTT
. . TRBJ1-5 TRBV19 CASSISQGKNQPQHF TGTGCCAGTAGTATCTCCCAGGGGAAAAATCAGCCCCAGCATTTT
. . TRBJ2-7 TRBV9 CASSTNGQIRNEQYF TGTGCCAGCAGCACTAACGGACAGATACGTAACGAGCAGTACTTC
TRBD2 once TRBJ2-4 TRBV6-2/TRBV6-3 CASSYDPGGTKNIQYF TGTGCCAGCAGTTACGACCCGGGAGGGACCAAAAACATTCAGTACTTC
TRBD1 . TRBJ1-2 TRBV5-1 CASSLFGSGTDGYTF TGCGCCAGCAGCTTGTTTGGCTCTGGGACAGATGGCTACACCTTC
TRBD1 few TRBJ1-2 TRBV14 CASSHYQGGGYGYTF TGTGCCAGCAGCCACTATCAGGGGGGTGGCTATGGCTACACCTTC
. . TRBJ1-1 TRBV5-1 CASSLDGPGRTFF TGCGCCAGCAGCTTGGATGGACCAGGGCGAACTTTCTTT
. . TRBJ1-6 TRBV7-8 CASSYGGGLVSPLHF TGTGCCAGCAGCTACGGGGGGGGGCTAGTCTCACCCCTCCACTTT
TRBD1 . TRBJ1-6 TRBV28 CASSLPWDRASPLHF TGTGCCAGCAGTTTACCTTGGGACAGGGCCTCACCCCTCCACTTT
. . TRBJ2-7 TRBV7-2 CASSWAGRSSYEQYF TGTGCCAGCAGCTGGGCGGGGCGATCATCCTACGAGCAGTACTTC
TRBD1 . TRBJ1-5 TRBV19 CASSSTPGQDNQPQHF TGTGCCAGTAGTTCCACCCCGGGACAGGACAATCAGCCCCAGCATTTT